These 15 T cell receptor beta chains came from one sample sequenced in a study of blood T cells in healthy people across ages. The authors ran a second PCR of about 6 to 11 cycles using a sample-barcoded 5' primer and a J-beta primer mix. TCRdb passed the 5' RACE reads through MiXCR, listing each CDR3 protein once. In the table there are roughly 680,000 distinct CDR3 sequences, 20% to 25% of which are singletons. Sequencing used blood. These TCRs come from a man in his 70s in good health.

This clonotype occurred a few times. The chain is built from TRBV6-2 or TRBV6-3 and TRBJ2-5; 12 positions match TRBD2. Germline V lookup: CDR1 MNHEY, CDR2 SVGEGT. The CDR3 runs 18 residues. V trimming: 6 bases; J trimming: 0 bases; junction bases outside the gene matches: 11. Here the CDR3 DNA reads TGTGCCAGCAGGGCGGCTAGCGGGAGGGCCGGGTACCAAGAGACCCAGTACTTC. Its translation: CASRAASGRAGYQETQYF.

This clonotype was seen a few times. The CDR3, as DNA: TGTGCCAGCAGCCTCCAAGGGGTTAACGAGCAGTACTTC. It is translated as CASSLQGVNEQYF. This chain links TRBV3-1 with TRBJ2-7, with a weak D call TRBD1 (5 bases). Trimming cost V 4 bases and J 5 bases, with 12 bases left between them. Per the germline V gene, CDR1 is LGHDT and CDR2 is YNNKEL (reference sequence). The CDR3 is made up of 13 amino acids.

This clonotype has a handful of counts. The gene calls are TRBV3-1 and TRBJ2-2; no definite D call. Trimming removed 2 bases at V and 7 bases at J, with 5 bases between. The CDR3 has 12 amino acids. The germline V gene has CDR1 LGHDT and CDR2 YNNKEL (reference sequence). The CDR3 DNA reads as TGTGCCAGCAGCCAACCGATCGGGGAGCTGTTTTTT. Protein sequence: CASSQPIGELFF.

There are a few counts of this clonotype. V is TRBV18 and J is TRBJ2-7; 11 nucleotides line up with TRBD2. CDR1 and CDR2 (germline): KGHSH, LQKENI. Trimming at V came to 2 bases and at J to 0 bases, leaving 12 bases not matched to a gene. This CDR3 comprises 19 residues. CDR3 DNA: TGTGCCAGCTCACCAGTGCCCGGCACTAGCGGGAGTCACTCCTACGAGCAGTACTTC. Amino acids: CASSPVPGTSGSHSYEQYF.

The chain carries TRBV10-2 and TRBJ2-3, with 8 bases matching TRBD1. The V segment lost 4 bases and the J segment 2 bases; nucleotides outside the gene matches: 2. The CDR3 has 14 amino acids. Germline loops: CDR1 WSHSY, CDR2 SAAADI. Here the CDR3 DNA reads TGCGCCAGCAGTGCAGGGGGCCTCACAGATACGCAGTATTTT. It specifies CASSAGGLTDTQYF.

In this sample, this clonotype turned up a few times. The V and J genes are TRBV6-1 and TRBJ1-1, with TRBD1 as a possible D gene (6 bases). Germline CDR1 is MNHNS and CDR2 is SASEGT. The ends were cut back, 6 bases at V and 3 bases at J, with 17 bases in the middle. The CDR3 covers 15 residues. CDR3 sequence (DNA): TGTGCCAGCAGACCCTTAGGGGGGGCGGACACTGAAGCTTTCTTT. Its protein is CASRPLGGADTEAFF.

This clonotype appeared a few times. This CDR3 is CASSSGWDDTQYF. The DNA of the CDR3 is TGTGCCAGCAGCTCCGGTTGGGATGATACGCAGTATTTT. The chain is built from TRBV9 and TRBJ2-3; D remains ambiguous. Trimming shortened V by 4 bases and J by 6 bases, and 12 bases separated the two germline ends. Germline CDR1 is SGDLS and CDR2 is YYNGEE. This CDR3 has 13 amino acids.

This clonotype was picked up a small number of times. The gene calls are TRBV20-1 and TRBJ2-2; the match to TRBD2 covers 10 bases. Germline lookup yields CDR1 DFQATT and CDR2 SNEGSKA (reference sequence). CDR3 length: 18 amino acids. After removal of 6 bases from V and 4 bases from J, the junction contained 17 bases not matched to a gene. The chain's CDR3 is CSAPKGNSGRIGTGELFF. In DNA, the CDR3 is TGCAGTGCCCCCAAGGGCAATAGCGGGAGGATCGGCACCGGGGAGCTGTTTTTT.

This clonotype was seen a few times. The rearrangement joins TRBV19 to TRBJ1-4, with no clear D. CDR1 is LNHDA, CDR2 SQIVND, per germline (reference sequence). CDR3 size: 15 residues. V was trimmed by 5 bases and J by 7 bases, leaving 17 bases between them. The CDR3 spells CASSLRTSVGEKLFF. CDR3 sequence (DNA): TGTGCCAGTAGTCTAAGGACGTCGGTCGGTGAAAAACTGTTTTTT.

The chain joins TRBV7-2 to TRBJ2-2; 8 bases align to TRBD1. Germline trimming cut 3 bases from V and 7 bases from J; bases unmatched to any gene: 10. Per the germline V gene, CDR1 is SGHTA and CDR2 is FQGNSA. The CDR3 has 16 residues. CDR3 coding DNA: TGTGCCAGCAGCTTTGGGTTGCCGACAGGGGTCGGGGAGCTGTTTTTT. Protein: CASSFGLPTGVGELFF.

This chain connects TRBV2 to TRBJ1-4; maybe TRBD1 (6 bases). V was trimmed by 2 bases and J by 4 bases, leaving 11 bases between them. The CDR3 sequence is 15 residues long. Germline CDR1 and CDR2: SNHLY and FYNNEI. CDR3 coding DNA: TGTGCCAGCAGTGAATTAAGCAGGGGTAATGAAAAACTGTTTTTT. Protein sequence: CASSELSRGNEKLFF.

V gene TRBV29-1 combines with J gene TRBJ2-5, with D perhaps matching TRBD1 or TRBD2 (6 bases each). V dropped 3 bases and J dropped 3 bases, with 11 bases sitting between them. From germline, CDR1 is SQVTM and CDR2 ANQGSEA. The CDR3 extends over 13 amino acids. CDR3 loop: CSVDPGAEETQYF. The CDR3 nucleotides are TGCAGCGTTGATCCGGGGGCAGAAGAGACCCAGTACTTC.

This clonotype was detected only a few times. V usage is TRBV12-3 or TRBV12-4 and J usage is TRBJ1-1; D is possibly TRBD1 (5 bases). Trimming shortened V by 1 base and J by 10 bases, and 13 bases separated the two germline ends. The CDR3 extends over 13 amino acids. Here the CDR3 DNA reads TGTGCCAGCAGTTTAGAGGCCAGGGTTCGAGCTTTCTTT. Protein sequence: CASSLEARVRAFF.

In its sample, this clonotype was seen many times. This sequence joins TRBV5-1 and TRBJ2-3; D not certain. Germline assignment: CDR1 SGHRS and CDR2 YFSETQ. This CDR3 spans 15 amino acids. V lost 0 bases and J 4 bases, leaving 12 bases between the germline ends. The CDR3 reads CASSLAGNTADTQYF. The CDR3 nucleotides are TGCGCCAGCAGCTTGGCGGGTAATACAGCAGATACGCAGTATTTT.

This chain uses TRBV12-3 or TRBV12-4 with TRBJ2-5; 7 bases match TRBD2. The J call may be mistaken, given a closer DNA end match to TRBJ2-1. The CDR3 is 16 residues long. The CDR3 DNA is TGTGCCAGCAGTCCGTATAGCGGGCAAGTGGGGAATGAGCAGTTCTTC. Protein sequence: CASSPYSGQVGNEQFF.